The rows below give T cell receptor beta chains drawn from one sample of a study of lymphopenia after photon versus proton radiotherapy. TCRdb's copy holds only in-frame clones and misses some; the assay was immunoSEQ multiplex PCR. The table shows roughly 25,000 clones, with around four fifths occurring only once. Sequencing used peripheral blood, obtained from a patient treated with proton-based radiotherapy. The receptors were gathered from a woman aged 70-85 years with pancreatic cancer. The CDR3 runs from the conserved cysteine through the conserved F or W. The D gene is left open where the match is weak. Clone size is shown for a subset of rows, as once, few, many or a class of expanded clone.

V gene	D gene	J gene	clone size	CDR3 protein	CDR3 DNA
TRBV7-3	NA	TRBJ2-1	few	CASSLRFGERNEQFF	TGTGCCAGCAGCCTGAGATTCGGAGAACGGAATGAGCAGTTCTTC
TRBV5-6	TRBD2	TRBJ2-5	NA	CASSYGTSGQETQYF	TGTGCCAGCAGCTACGGGACTAGCGGACAAGAGACCCAGTACTTC
TRBV2	TRBD2	TRBJ2-3	NA	CASSRASGRPDTQYF	TGTGCCAGCAGTAGGGCTAGCGGGAGGCCAGATACGCAGTATTTT
TRBV28	NA	TRBJ1-1	NA	CASRKLREAFF	TGTGCCAGCAGGAAACTTCGGGAAGCTTTCTTT
TRBV7-2	NA	TRBJ2-1	once	CASSTHRGSYNEQFF	TGTGCCAGCAGCACCCATAGAGGCTCCTACAATGAGCAGTTCTTC
TRBV19	TRBD1	TRBJ1-5	NA	CASSGGQGLWPQHF	TGTGCCAGTAGTGGGGGACAGGGGTTATGGCCCCAGCATTTT
TRBV10-2	NA	TRBJ1-2	NA	CASSAGLYGYTF	TGCGCCAGCAGTGCGGGGTTATATGGCTACACCTTC
TRBV27	NA	TRBJ1-2	NA	CASSLNGYGYTF	TGTGCCAGCAGTTTAAACGGATATGGCTACACCTTC
TRBV19	NA	TRBJ1-2	NA	CASSMKQGHGYTF	TGTGCCAGTAGTATGAAACAGGGACATGGCTACACCTTC
TRBV9	TRBD1	TRBJ1-1	NA	CASSSTGGERFMTEAFF	TGTGCCAGCAGCTCGACAGGGGGCGAGCGCTTTATGACTGAAGCTTTCTTT
TRBV6-6	NA	TRBJ1-2	few	CASADGGDWYGYTF	TGTGCCAGCGCCGATGGGGGGGATTGGTATGGCTACACCTTC
TRBV7-3	NA	TRBJ2-2	NA	CASRQGSNTGELFF	TGTGCCAGCAGACAGGGTTCGAACACCGGGGAGCTGTTTTTT
TRBV28	TRBD1	TRBJ1-2	NA	CASRSSQGAGNYGYTF	TGTGCCAGCAGATCGAGTCAGGGGGCTGGTAACTATGGCTACACCTTC
TRBV7-6	TRBD2	TRBJ2-7	NA	CASSFSGSAVEQYF	TGTGCCAGCAGCTTTAGCGGGAGTGCGGTCGAGCAGTACTTC
TRBV4-2	NA	TRBJ2-2	NA	CASSQDPKNTGELFF	TGTGCCAGCAGCCAAGACCCGAAGAACACCGGGGAGCTGTTTTTT
TRBV7-2	TRBD2	TRBJ2-7	once	CASSYITSGSGFYEQYF	TGTGCCAGCAGCTATATCACTAGCGGGAGCGGTTTCTACGAGCAGTACTTC
TRBV4-1	TRBD2	TRBJ2-3	NA	CASSQLPGGSNTDTQYF	TGCGCCAGCAGCCAACTTCCCGGCGGGAGCAACACAGATACGCAGTATTTT
TRBV7-2	NA	TRBJ2-7	NA	CASSLGLVSYEQYF	TGTGCCAGCAGCTTAGGGCTGGTGTCCTACGAGCAGTACTTC
TRBV19	TRBD1	TRBJ1-2	NA	CASSPGQFSGYTF	TGTGCCAGTAGCCCGGGACAGTTCTCTGGCTACACCTTC
TRBV11-3	NA	TRBJ2-7	NA	CASSLDPVSYEQYF	TGTGCCAGCAGCTTAGATCCCGTAAGTTACGAGCAGTACTTC
TRBV12-5	NA	TRBJ2-7	NA	CASGFPIGTRVSYEQYF	TGTGCTAGTGGTTTTCCAATCGGGACACGGGTGTCCTACGAGCAGTACTTC
TRBV7-9	NA	TRBJ2-1	NA	CASRLMGPNGEQFF	TGTGCCAGTAGGTTAATGGGCCCAAACGGTGAGCAGTTCTTC
TRBV19	TRBD1	TRBJ1-1	NA	CASSILRQGSTEAFF	TGTGCCAGTAGTATCTTGAGACAGGGGAGCACTGAAGCTTTCTTT
TRBV7-2	TRBD1	TRBJ1-1	NA	CASSLHRGDTEAFF	TGTGCCAGCAGCTTACACAGGGGAGATACTGAAGCTTTCTTT
TRBV28	TRBD1	TRBJ2-7	NA	CASSSLPGQKPYEQYF	TGTGCCAGCAGTTCCCTACCGGGACAGAAGCCCTACGAGCAGTACTTC
TRBV6-1	TRBD1	TRBJ1-5	NA	CASSGQVSNQPQHF	TGTGCCAGCTCGGGACAGGTTAGCAATCAGCCCCAGCATTTT
TRBV5-1	TRBD2	TRBJ2-1	once	CASSSTLAGGTYNEQFF	TGCGCCAGCAGCTCCACCCTAGCGGGTGGCACGTACAATGAGCAGTTCTTC
TRBV28	NA	TRBJ2-1	NA	CASSLLGQVIMIF	TGTGCCAGCAGTTTATTGGGGCAGGTGATAATGATCTTC
TRBV21-1	NA	TRBJ1-6	NA	CASSKGVRDGDSPLHF	TGTGCCAGCAGCAAAGGGGTAAGGGATGGGGATTCACCCCTCCACTTT
TRBV9	TRBD2	TRBJ2-2	NA	CASSPRGREDTGELFF	TGTGCCAGCAGCCCCCGCGGGCGGGAGGACACCGGGGAGCTGTTTTTT
TRBV27	NA	TRBJ2-7	NA	CASSPPSYEQYF	TGTGCCAGCAGTCCGCCCTCCTACGAGCAGTACTTC
TRBV9	NA	TRBJ1-1	NA	CASSLGGLNTEAFF	TGTGCCAGTTCATTAGGGGGGTTGAACACTGAAGCTTTCTTT
TRBV28	TRBD1	TRBJ1-5	NA	CASSQGGADQPQHF	TGTGCCAGCAGTCAAGGGGGCGCGGATCAGCCCCAGCATTTT
TRBV11-3	TRBD1	TRBJ2-3	NA	CASSSGTVTDTQYF	TGTGCCAGCAGCTCCGGGACAGTCACAGATACGCAGTATTTT
TRBV27	TRBD1	TRBJ2-3	NA	CASTPTGALTDTQYF	TGTGCCAGCACCCCGACAGGGGCTCTTACAGATACGCAGTATTTT
TRBV7-2	TRBD2	TRBJ2-7	NA	CASSFQSGDYEQYF	TGTGCCAGCAGCTTCCAGAGCGGGGACTACGAGCAGTACTTC
TRBV5-4	NA	TRBJ2-2	NA	CASSVGLFNTGELFF	TGTGCCAGCAGCGTGGGACTCTTTAACACCGGGGAGCTGTTTTTT
TRBV7-2	NA	TRBJ2-1	NA	CASSLVQIGSAYNEQFF	TGTGCCAGCAGCTTAGTGCAGATCGGCAGCGCTTACAATGAGCAGTTCTTC
TRBV4-3	NA	TRBJ1-6	NA	CASSQDLQGGPLHF	TGCGCCAGCAGCCAAGATCTGCAGGGAGGACCCCTCCACTTT
TRBV19	NA	TRBJ1-5	NA	CASSMSVSNQPQHF	TGTGCCAGTAGTATGTCGGTAAGCAATCAGCCCCAGCATTTT
TRBV7-3	TRBD2	TRBJ2-3	NA	CASSLQGLAGPDTQYF	TGTGCCAGCAGCTTACAGGGACTAGCGGGTCCGGATACGCAGTATTTT
TRBV9	NA	TRBJ1-1	NA	CASSVGVIPTEAFF	TGTGCCAGCAGCGTAGGGGTGATCCCCACTGAAGCTTTCTTT
TRBV27	TRBD2	TRBJ2-1	NA	CASSLDGIRAGVSYNEQFF	TGTGCCAGCAGTTTAGATGGGATTAGAGCGGGAGTTTCCTACAATGAGCAGTTCTTC
TRBV28	TRBD2	TRBJ2-5	NA	CASSTAGLAEIWVETQYF	TGTGCCAGCAGTACCGCGGGACTAGCAGAAATTTGGGTAGAGACCCAGTACTTC
TRBV19	NA	TRBJ1-1	once	CASSISTAGTEAFF	TGTGCCAGTAGTATAAGTACCGCGGGCACTGAAGCTTTCTTT
TRBV10-3	TRBD1	TRBJ2-5	NA	CAIRMTGEETQYF	TGTGCCATCAGGATGACAGGGGAAGAGACCCAGTACTTC
TRBV9	TRBD2	TRBJ2-1	NA	CASSVTSGASSYNEQFF	TGTGCCAGCAGCGTCACCAGCGGGGCAAGCTCCTACAATGAGCAGTTCTTC